A single sample gave rise to the 30 T cell receptor beta chains below, sequenced in a study of kidney transplant recipient with SARS-CoV-2 infection. TCRdb called the reads again in MiXCR, with one record for every CDR3 protein. The table records some 220,000 distinct CDR3 sequences, under 35% of them present only once. This material consisted of a blood sample, taken at baseline and on roughly day 110 from a kidney transplant recipient. The origin of the receptors is a young adult male patient who had COVID-19 and was a kidney transplant recipient. Certain T cells may be donor cells from the graft.

This clonotype was counted at least ten times. The rearrangement uses TRBV10-3 and TRBJ2-2; D is possibly TRBD2 (5 bases). The CDR3 extends over 14 amino acids. From germline, CDR1 is ENHRY and CDR2 SYGVKD. Trimming took off 6 bases at V and 6 bases at J, with 14 bases between the two ends. The CDR3 protein is CAISPLREPGELFF. CDR3 in DNA: TGTGCCATCAGCCCTTTGAGGGAACCCGGGGAGCTGTTTTTT.

As concerns this clonotype: This may stem from a read error, because a much larger clone lies one nucleotide away. V usage is TRBV7-1 and J usage is TRBJ1-2; no firm D call. TRBV7-1 is placed among ORFs of uncertain function. Trimming took off 5 bases at V and 4 bases at J, with 23 bases between the two ends. CDR3 length: 17 amino acids. CDR3 residues: CASSERSHEGKTYGYTF. For the CDR3, the DNA is TGTGCCAGCAGCGAGCGGTCTCACGAGGGAAAGACCTATGGCTACACCTTC.

This clonotype was found a few times. The CDR3 coding sequence is TGTGCCAGCAGTTTATTGCGGTACCAAGAGACCCAGTACTTC. Its protein product is CASSLLRYQETQYF. This chain connects TRBV28 to TRBJ2-5; no firm D call. Germline V gene lookup returns CDR1 MDHEN and CDR2 SYDVKM. This CDR3 has 14 amino acids. V was clipped by 1 base and J by 0 bases, with 6 bases between them.

About this clonotype: This may come from a read error, since a much larger clone is one base off. The chain links TRBV12-1 to TRBJ1-3. TRBV12-1 is a documented pseudogene. The CDR3 consists of 14 residues. The CDR3 DNA reads as TGTGCCAGCAACTTTGGGCGAGGGGGAGACACCATATATTTT. Protein sequence: CASNFGRGGDTIYF.

The rearrangement uses TRBV5-1 and TRBJ2-2; 9 nucleotides align to TRBD1. The germline V gene has CDR1 SGHRS and CDR2 YFSETQ. Losses at the gene ends were 0 bases for V and 6 bases for J; bases not matched to a gene: 6. The CDR3 has 16 amino acids. CDR3 residues: CASSLVTGGDAGELFF. CDR3 sequence (DNA): TGCGCCAGCAGCTTGGTAACAGGGGGCGACGCCGGGGAGCTGTTTTTT.

About this clonotype itself: With a much larger clone just one base away, this may be a read error. The V gene is TRBV7-6, the J gene TRBJ2-7; 10 bases fit TRBD1. The CDR3 has 16 residues. Trimming at V came to 3 bases and at J to 8 bases, leaving 13 bases not matched to a gene. Germline V CDR1 and CDR2: SGHVS, FNYEAQ. This CDR3 reads CASSFHGGQGFYKQYF. Here the CDR3 DNA reads TGTGCCAGCAGCTTCCACGGGGGACAGGGGTTTTACAAGCAGTACTTC.

The chain combines TRBV19 with TRBJ1-6, with unresolved D. CDR3 size: 15 residues. V lost 5 bases and J lost 9, with 17 bases in between. Germline V gene lookup returns CDR1 LNHDA and CDR2 SQIVND (reference sequence). Here the CDR3 reads CASSPSQTRGSPLHF. CDR3 nucleotide sequence: TGTGCCAGTAGTCCCTCTCAAACACGGGGTTCACCCCTCCACTTT.

Notes on this clonotype: A single base separates this from a much larger clone, so it may be a read error. V gene TRBV10-1 combines with J gene TRBJ2-4; D remains unclear. The DNA end lines up better with TRBJ2-7; the J call may be wrong. Per the germline V gene, CDR1 is WNHNN and CDR2 is SYGVQD (reference sequence). This CDR3 has 13 residues. The CDR3 protein is CASSESTSFEQYF. The CDR3 bases are TGCGCCAGCAGTGAGTCGACCAGCTTCGAGCAGTACTTC.

Note on this clonotype: With only one base between it and a far larger clone, this is likely a read error. The rearrangement joins TRBV12-3 or TRBV12-4 to TRBJ2-7; the D is unclear. The CDR3 loop spans 11 amino acids. The CDR3 DNA sequence: TGTGCCGGCAGCTTCTCCTACGAGCAGTACTTC. Residues: CAGSFSYEQYF.

This clonotype was seen many times. CDR3 region: CASSRMIRDWSTF. The CDR3 DNA reads as TGTGCCAGCAGTAGGATGATACGGGACTGGTCCACCTTC. The chain links TRBV12-3 or TRBV12-4 to TRBJ1-2; D possibly corresponds to TRBD1 (5 bases). The CDR3 sequence is 13 residues long. V lost 5 bases, J lost 13 bases, and 20 bases lay in between.

This clonotype was found many times. This rearrangement joins TRBV28 to TRBJ2-7; 10 positions match TRBD2. V was pared by 5 bases and J by 0 bases, with 4 bases of the junction left unmatched. This CDR3 is built from 15 residues. Germline V gene lookup returns CDR1 MDHEN and CDR2 SYDVKM. For the CDR3, the DNA is TGTGCCAGCAGTCTAGCGGGAGAGGGCTCCTACGAGCAGTACTTC. Translation: CASSLAGEGSYEQYF.

There are many counts of this clonotype. The V and J genes are TRBV3-1 and TRBJ2-2; D remains unclear. Germline CDR1 is LGHDT and CDR2 is YNNKEL (reference sequence). This CDR3 has 14 residues. The ends were cut back, 4 bases at V and 0 bases at J, with 6 bases in the middle. The CDR3 DNA follows: TGTGCCAGCAGCCGGACGGCGAACACCGGGGAGCTGTTTTTT. This gives the protein CASSRTANTGELFF.

In its sample, this clonotype was seen many times. The V call is TRBV7-9, the J call TRBJ1-2; no reliable D call. Deletions cut 5 bases from V and 4 bases from J, with 23 bases between. The germline V gene has CDR1 SEHNR and CDR2 FQNEAQ (reference sequence). CDR3 length equals 17 residues. In DNA form, the CDR3 reads TGTGCCAGCAGCATCGTGGCATACCATGGAAAGACCTATGGCTACACCTTC. Translation gives CASSIVAYHGKTYGYTF.

The chain joins TRBV20-1 to TRBJ1-2; D is possibly TRBD1 (5 bases). Germline V gene lookup returns CDR1 DFQATT and CDR2 SNEGSKA (reference sequence). Trimming took 0 bases from V and 5 from J, leaving 13 bases between them. The CDR3 contains 14 residues. CDR3 sequence (DNA): TGCAGTGCTAGAGACAACCGGGGCTGGTATGGCTACACCTTC. This gives the protein CSARDNRGWYGYTF.

The rearrangement joins TRBV30 to TRBJ2-3; the D gene is possibly TRBD1 (5 bases). With 3 bases removed from V and 2 bases from J, the gap between germline ends came to 15 bases. CDR3 length: 15 amino acids. The V gene's germline CDR1 is GTSNPN and CDR2 SVGIG (reference sequence). For the CDR3, the DNA is TGTGCCTGGAGCGTCACCCGACAGTACACAGATACGCAGTATTTT. Its translation is CAWSVTRQYTDTQYF.

Worth noting for this clonotype: A much larger clone differs by one base, so this may be a read error. This chain connects TRBV7-9 to TRBJ2-7; possible D gene TRBD1, 6 bases. Per germline, CDR1 SEHNR and CDR2 FQNEAQ (reference sequence). The CDR3 consists of 16 residues. DNA for the CDR3: TGTGCCGGCAGCCCCTCAGGGGCCGAGGTGGGCTACGAGCAGTACTTC. Translating it yields CAGSPSGAEVGYEQYF.

With respect to this clonotype: It may be a read error: a sequence one base away is much more abundant. V and J are TRBV6-1 and TRBJ2-7; D possibly uses TRBD1 or TRBD2 (5 bases each). The CDR3 sequence is 14 residues long. V was clipped by 3 bases and J by 6 bases, with 15 bases between them. The V gene's germline CDR1 is MNHNS and CDR2 SASEGT. The CDR3 spells CASSEGPVSLEQYF. The CDR3 bases are TGTGCCAGCAGTGAGGGACCCGTGAGTCTCGAGCAGTACTTC.

This clonotype was seen many times. V and J are TRBV2 and TRBJ1-5; TRBD1 agrees at 9 bases. The germline gives CDR1 SNHLY, CDR2 FYNNEI. V lost 6 bases, J lost 2 bases, and 5 bases stayed unmatched. The CDR3 extends over 15 amino acids. CDR3 sequence: CASRDRGRGNQPQHF. The CDR3 DNA sequence: TGTGCCAGCAGGGACAGGGGTCGGGGCAATCAGCCCCAGCATTTT. Based on the CDR3 plus reference TRBV2 and TRBJ1-5, the full variable domain is EPEVTQTPSHQVTQMGQEVILRCVPISNHLYFYWYRQILGQKVEFLVSFYNNEISEKSEIFDDQFSVERPDGSNFTLKIRSTKLEDSAMYFCASRDRGRGNQPQHFGDGTRLSIL.

This clonotype was found many times. This chain joins TRBV6-6 and TRBJ1-5, with D maybe TRBD1 (6 bases). Germline loops: CDR1 MNHNY, CDR2 SVGAGI (reference sequence). This CDR3 region has 15 residues. The V gene lost 6 bases and the J gene lost 1 base, with 13 bases spanning the gap. The CDR3 nucleotides are TGTGCCAGCAGAAGGGGGGGATTGAGCAATCAGCCCCAGCATTTT. This gives the protein CASRRGGLSNQPQHF.

The table lists this clonotype with many counts. The chain is built from TRBV6-5 and TRBJ2-7; 11 bases are shared with TRBD2. Germline V gene lookup returns CDR1 MNHEY and CDR2 SVGAGI. V gave up 6 bases and J gave up 7 bases; unmatched junction bases: 5. This CDR3 is 13 amino acids long. CDR3 coding DNA: TGTGCCAGCAGGTACGGGACTAGCGGTGAGCAGTACTTC. Translated: CASRYGTSGEQYF.

A word on this clonotype: Being one base from a much bigger clone, this may be a read error. The rearrangement uses TRBV5-4 and TRBJ1-2; D is perhaps TRBD1 (6 bases). This CDR3 comprises 12 residues. Germline CDR1 SGHNT, CDR2 YYREEE (reference sequence). DNA of the CDR3: TGTGCCAGCAGCTTGGTCGGCGACAGGAATGCCTTC. Translated, it gives CASSLVGDRNAF.

About this clonotype: Just one base apart from a much larger clone, this may be a read error. J is TRBJ1-2 and V is TRBV12-3 or TRBV12-4; D is unclear. This CDR3 is 17 amino acids long. The DNA for the CDR3 is TGTGCCAGCAGTGTTGTGGTCAGCTTCCGAAAGACCTATGGCTGCACCTTC. Translating gives CASSVVVSFRKTYGCTF.

The chain couples TRBV7-9 to TRBJ1-1, with D possibly being TRBD1 (6 bases). Trimming removed 5 bases from V and 2 bases from J, with 15 bases in between. The CDR3 runs to 15 residues. Germline CDR1 and CDR2: SEHNR and FQNEAQ (reference sequence). The DNA for the CDR3 is TGTGCCAGCAGCCCACCGGGACAACAAAACACTGAAGCTTTCTTT. Translation: CASSPPGQQNTEAFF.

In this sample, this clonotype turned up many times. This chain joins TRBV11-3 and TRBJ2-7; D is ambiguous. CDR1 is SGHNT, CDR2 YENEEA, per germline. With 1 base removed from V and 5 bases from J, the gap between germline ends came to 12 bases. There are 14 residues in the CDR3. CDR3 DNA sequence: TGTGCCAGCAGCTTAGGGCAATTCGGCGACGAGCAGTACTTC. As protein: CASSLGQFGDEQYF.

This clonotype showed up just once. With a much larger clone just one base away, this may be a read error. The chain recombines TRBV10-3 with TRBJ1-2, with 7 bases that match TRBD1. This CDR3 spans 16 amino acids. CDR1 and CDR2 (germline): ENHRY, SYGVKD. V was clipped by 8 bases and J by 1 base; unmatched bases: 13. CDR3 loop: CAIGGTPGQLNYGYTF. The CDR3 DNA sequence: TGTGCCATCGGGGGGACCCCGGGACAGCTTAACTATGGCTACACCTTC.

V gene TRBV5-1 combines with J gene TRBJ2-3; 8 bases line up with TRBD2. Germline V gives CDR1 SGHRS, CDR2 YFSETQ. The CDR3 runs 16 residues. V dropped 0 bases and J dropped 5; count of bases not matched to a gene: 8. CDR3 loop: CASSLAPGGPGDTQYF. CDR3 sequence (DNA): TGCGCCAGCAGCTTGGCCCCGGGAGGGCCAGGAGATACGCAGTATTTT.

As to this clonotype: This may come from a read error, since a much larger clone is one base off. CDR3 nucleotide sequence: TGCGCCAGCAGCTTGACCGCTGGACAGTCATTCCTTACCGGGGAGCTGTTTTTT. Encoded protein: CASSLTAGQSFLTGELFF. This chain uses TRBV5-1 with TRBJ2-2; TRBD1 might be the D (6 bases). The CDR3 has 18 amino acids. The V gene's germline CDR1 is SGHRS and CDR2 YFSETQ. V lost 1 base, J lost 5 bases, and 21 bases lay in between.

CDR3 protein: CASSVLLGRRKTYGYTF. In DNA form, the CDR3 reads TGCGCCAGCAGCGTTTTATTAGGACGTCGAAAGACCTATGGCTACACCTTC. This chain joins TRBV4-3 and TRBJ1-2; D unresolved. Germline CDR1 reads LGHNA; CDR2 reads YSLEER. The CDR3 has 17 residues. Trimming took 5 bases from V and 4 from J, leaving 23 bases between them.

This clonotype was counted at least ten times. This chain uses TRBV28 with TRBJ1-2, with D perhaps TRBD1 (5 bases). Trimming cost V 6 bases and J 4 bases, with 15 bases left between them. The V gene's germline CDR1 is MDHEN and CDR2 SYDVKM. The CDR3 is 14 amino acids. The DNA of the CDR3 is TGTGCCAGCAGCATCTCCAGGGAAGTCTATGGCTACACCTTC. As protein: CASSISREVYGYTF.

V and J are TRBV11-1 and TRBJ1-2; D uncertain. The CDR3 is 17 amino acids. Germline lookup yields CDR1 SGHAT and CDR2 FQDESV (reference sequence). Trimming cost V 4 bases and J 4 bases, with 22 bases left between them. The CDR3 DNA reads as TGTGCCAGCAGCTGTGATATTAAGGCTGGAAAGACCTATGGCTACACCTTC. Translated, it gives CASSCDIKAGKTYGYTF. Complete variable domain (other parts from reference TRBV11-1 and TRBJ1-2): EAEVAQSPRYKITEKSQAVAFWCDPISGHATLYWYRQILGQGPELLVQFQDESVVDDSQLPKDRFSAERLKGVDSTLKIQPAELGDSAMYLCASSCDIKAGKTYGYTFGSGTRLTVV.